The TCR beta chain described here comes from a study of cytomegalovirus exposure and HLA in healthy donors (dated by TCRdb to 2017 to 2019). Concerning the study at large: In an earlier analysis of 587 of the donors, roughly 300 Gb of sequence data and 95 million to 130 million unique TCR beta sequences from approximately 180 million T cells were reported. About 320 gigabases of sequencing data and 70 million to 100 million unique TCR sequences were included in an early release covering 500 to 750 HLA-typed donors. Of the roughly 400 genotyped donors, 65% to 90% were placed in the genetic ancestry cluster associated with self-reported Caucasian donors. The aim of the study was to test whether cataloging public T cell receptors could identify signatures of past pathogen exposure. Using immunosequencing, the study profiled T cell repertoires from fewer than 700 subjects and related those repertoires to cytomegalovirus serostatus. A separate validation cohort of roughly 120 different subjects was used in addition to the roughly 700-subject first cohort. To predict cytomegalovirus infection status, the study combined high-throughput TCR immunosequencing, statistical association of individual TCRs with disease status, and machine learning. A later analysis re-examined previously published TCR beta repertoires from more than 600 donors and added high-resolution HLA genotyping to investigate patterns of TCR occurrence. The later analysis used no new phenotypic data to find candidate immune exposures, relying instead on TCR beta sequences and their occurrence across donors. An earlier analysis of roughly 600 of the donors used high-throughput TCR beta sequencing to judge whether each TCR beta V gene segment behaved as functional or pseudogenic. Alongside the repertoire data, information on donor age, sex, ethnicity and CMV serostatus was compiled. A later genetic analysis took genome-wide SNP genotypes for about three fifths of the 666 donors and used that subset as a discovery cohort. All discovery cohort repertoires had been generated on a single sequencing platform. Both class I and class II loci were covered by HLA typing, at four-digit resolution. Typing coverage differed by locus: A, B, C, DRB1 and DQB1 were typed in about 629-640 donors, DQA1 in about 500, DPA1 in some 600, and DPB1 in around 490. Roughly 5 DR-DQ haplotypes were handled as single units for association and clustering, since linkage in the cohort was strong. Across approximately 400 genotyped donors of the cohort, an average of approximately 240,000 unique TCR beta nucleotide sequences per donor were sequenced, and 15% to 20% of those sequences were non-productive. General findings and caveats noted by the study authors: A cluster of highly shared sequence variants was judged likely to be a technical artifact of the sequencing pipeline. Most TCR sequences were seen in very few donors, while some public TCRs were found in many individuals. A later analysis reported that several top co-occurrence clusters appeared linked to parvovirus B19, influenza, CMV and Epstein-Barr virus. Three of the identified cytomegalovirus-associated TCR beta chains were confirmed in vitro to be specific for cytomegalovirus antigens. Sequencing depth was assumed to be roughly uniform across donors in the presence/absence analyses, though that assumption may not hold. The 87-base-pair reads could not distinguish some IMGT-functional V segments, including TRBV6-2 and TRBV6-3, so those segments were excluded. Immune exposure information for the cohort was limited to CMV serostatus. The cohort was sequenced for TCR beta chains only, and without alpha or paired-chain data the features that could be detected were limited. Because HLA typing was missing for some donors at each locus, association tests included only the typed subset. The classifier was reported to diagnose cytomegalovirus status with high specificity and sensitivity in both the original cohort and the validation cohort. In a later analysis, the rate of TCR association differed among HLA loci, with DRB1 alleles having the most associated TCRs and HLA-C alleles having the fewest. V-gene and J-gene trimming of TCR beta chains was associated with a missense DCLRE1C variant in a later genetic analysis, and the association was replicated in an independent cohort. In a later analysis, about 16,000 TCR beta sequences were associated with specific HLA alleles at a false discovery rate of 0.05. When HLA alleles, especially DR and DQ, strongly co-occurred, attributing TCR associations to individual alleles was difficult. According to a later genetic analysis, donors in an Asian-associated ancestry cluster had fewer N-insertions in productive TCRs than the approximately 630-donor mean. A later analysis found that HLA-associated TCR beta chains were more clonally expanded and had lower generation probabilities than equally common non-associated chains. It was suggested by the authors that the approach could potentially be generalized to other disease states and immunological phenotypes. In an earlier analysis of some 500 of the donors, most TCR beta V segments were observed in productive rearrangements about 87% or about 30% of the time, broadly matching IMGT annotations. In the study, roughly 160 TCR beta chains were listed as associated with cytomegalovirus. Correlated functional status among segregating V segments might reflect linkage disequilibrium, but an unknown experimental factor could not be ruled out. The earlier analysis of almost 600 of the donors excluded approximately 15 rarely observed V segments, including chromosome 9 orphons, because counts were too low. A further reported finding was that TCR beta sequences accurately predicted the HLA-A and HLA-B alleles for most subjects in the first cohort. In a later analysis, most CMV-associated TCR beta chains were found to appear HLA-restricted, with HLA associations seemingly driven largely by CMV exposure.

Only one count was recorded for this clone. The specificity of this receptor is unknown. No much larger clone is present one base from it, and per-base qualities are unavailable. In total, more than 500 healthy bone marrow donors made up the cohort. Cohort members were all nominally healthy when sampled, although unrecorded immune exposures were likely present. The donor was CMV seropositive and was included in the group of some 290 seropositive cohort members. Every donor gave a peripheral blood sample, and the peripheral blood mononuclear cells from that sample were used for TCR beta sequencing. Genomic DNA was extracted from the blood cell samples with the Qiagen DNeasy Blood Extraction Kit. Including the terminal cysteine and phenylalanine, the CDR3 comprises 15 residues. Of all the DNA, just the CDR3 is kept, 45 bases in frame from base 1. V is pruned by 4 bases and J by 6 bases, leaving 7 bases of the junction without a gene match. The germline V gene yields MNHNS for CDR1 and SASEGT for CDR2.

The library was made by the immunoSEQ multiplex PCR assay. A mixture of 60 forward primers for TCR Vbeta segments and 13 reverse primers for TCR Jbeta segments was used in the multiplex PCR. The CDR3 region of rearranged TCR beta genes was amplified from genomic DNA by a multiplex PCR assay. Amplified TCR beta libraries were sequenced as 87-base-pair reads on the Illumina HiSeq System. The paper's data handling went like this. In a later analysis, tens of millions of unique TCR beta chains were counted across the roughly 670 repertoires, and around 11 million of these chains were shared by at least two donors. Raw reads were error-corrected and collapsed into unique sequences with a nearest-neighbor algorithm that merged closely related sequences to remove PCR and sequencing errors. CDR3 sequences were aligned to IMGT reference sequences to assign V, D and J gene segments. For a sequence to be retained, a match of at least six nucleotides was required to both a V gene segment and a J gene segment. A rearrangement was called productive if the CDR3 had no stop codons and remained in frame with V and J, and every other rearrangement was called non-productive. Following IMGT convention, CDR3 was defined as the stretch from the second conserved V-encoded cysteine up to the conserved J-encoded phenylalanine. The earlier analysis of 500 to 600 of the donors excluded sequences that lacked an unambiguous match to a single V gene segment. In an earlier analysis of several hundred of the donors, V segments were called functional above 56.7% productive rearrangements and were called segregating when the between-donor standard deviation exceeded 5%. To diagnose cytomegalovirus status from the catalog of TCR beta chain sequences, a statistical classification framework was built. In a later analysis, V and J genes were assigned by comparing TCR nucleotide sequences against IMGT/GENE-DB human TR gene sequences. Using the TCRdist pipeline, a later analysis assigned CDR3 sequences along with most-parsimonious VDJ recombination scenarios. In a later analysis, each TCR beta chain was defined by its CDR3 amino acid sequence together with its V-gene family, and reads lacking a unique V-gene family were excluded. As a way to deal with suspected cross-contamination and a sequencing artifact, a later analysis dropped approximately 590 nucleotide sequences that were highly shared and had low generation probability. A later analysis calculated a clonal expansion index for each public chain from normalized within-repertoire ranks of inferred template counts. A later analysis computed generation probabilities with a VDJ recombination model fitted to out-of-frame rearrangements, and checked the results against IGoR. A later analysis scored TCR-TCR, TCR-HLA and TCR-CMV co-occurrence with hypergeometric tests, applying a repertoire-size bias correction to TCR pairs. To estimate false discovery rates, a later analysis permuted the HLA or CMV assignments 20 times. In a later analysis, co-occurring TCRs were grouped with DBSCAN, and TCRdist sequence similarity was added when clustering was performed within HLA-allele-positive subsets. Co-occurrence clustering excluded repertoires with fewer than 30,000 or more than 120,000 public chains, plus five with anomalous nucleotide sharing. TCRdb's version of the immuneACCESS table is confined to in-frame rearrangements and falls short of the full clone set. An unresolved V gene accounts for under half of the shortfall where checked; the remainder is of unknown origin. V and J calls and clone size are as listed in that table; D and trimming were resolved from the DNA. This sample holds 150,000 to 200,000 clones; 65% to 80% were observed only once. The ten largest clones represent under 3% of the sample.

The V and J segments used are TRBV6-1 and TRBJ2-1, with 9 junctional bases fitting TRBD1. The receptor's source is a woman in her thirties in good health and CMV-seropositive. The material sequenced was PBMCs. The CDR3 region reads CASSGGTGWPNEQFF. Here is the DNA: TGTGCCAGCAGTGGAGGGACAGGGTGGCCCAATGAGCAGTTCTTC.